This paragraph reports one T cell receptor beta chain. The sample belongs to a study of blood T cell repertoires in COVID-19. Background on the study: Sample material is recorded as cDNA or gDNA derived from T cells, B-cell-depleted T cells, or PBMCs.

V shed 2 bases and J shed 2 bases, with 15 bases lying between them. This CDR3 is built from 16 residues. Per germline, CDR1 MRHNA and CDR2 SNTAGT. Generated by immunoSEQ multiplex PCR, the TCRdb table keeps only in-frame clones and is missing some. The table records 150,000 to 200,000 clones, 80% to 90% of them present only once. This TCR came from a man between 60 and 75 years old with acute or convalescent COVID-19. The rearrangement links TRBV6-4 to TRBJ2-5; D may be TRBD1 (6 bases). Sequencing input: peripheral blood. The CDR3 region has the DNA TGTGCCAGCAGTGACGCACCACAGGGAGAGCAAGAGACCCAGTACTTC. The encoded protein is CASSDAPQGEQETQYF.